This T cell receptor (beta chain) is drawn from a study of CD49a tissue-resident CD8 T cells in human skin (dated by TCRdb to 2016 to 2017). In terms of the full investigation: The study looked at subsets of tissue-resident memory CD8+ T cells in human skin, with the subsets defined by expression of CD49a, CD69 and CD103. The research as a whole found: Epidermal CD49a+ CD103+ CD8+ tissue-resident memory T cells in healthy skin appeared clonally enriched, or oligoclonal.

Between the V and J ends, shortened by 10 bases and 10 bases respectively, the junction contains 13 bases. The CDR3 goes from the cysteine to the phenylalanine over 10 residues. Left in the record is the CDR3 DNA by itself, 30 bases read in frame from the first base. From a lookup of the germline V gene, CDR1 and CDR2 are MDHEN and SYDVKM. Receptor libraries were prepared by the immunoSEQ multiplex PCR assay. For the original study's pipeline: TCR V beta family usage frequencies were compared across the sorted blood, dermal and epidermal CD8+ T cell populations. The clones in this table, taken by TCRdb from immuneACCESS, are in-frame only. Not every clone is retained; where verified, under half of the shortfall comes from an unresolved V gene, and the cause of the rest is unknown. The V and J calls and clone size are taken from that table; D and trimming were inferred from the DNA. This sample's table contains roughly 24 clones.

For roughly five healthy donors, sorted CD8+ T cells taken from blood, dermis and epidermis had their TCR beta CDR3 regions analysed. All TCR-sequenced donors were healthy individuals, and each provided both blood and skin samples. Sorting was used to isolate CD8+ T cell populations prior to TCR beta sequencing. Before T cell analysis, skin was split into dermal and epidermal compartments. With regard to this clone: Which antigen it targets is not known. Within one base of it there is no much larger clone, and no base qualities were kept.

The sample was CD103+ CD49a+ CD8+ T cells sorted from skin epidermis. The sequence joins TRBV28 to TRBJ1-2; no D gene is confidently identified. The receptor was derived from a human donor in good health. The DNA sequence follows: TGTGCCACTGGACGAGGGTACTACACCTTC. This translates into CATGRGYYTF.